Below are 16 T cell receptor beta chains sequenced from a single sample in a study of neurological immune-mediated disorders. TCRdb itself ran the 5' RACE reads through MiXCR, one entry per CDR3 protein. The sample includes more than 75,000 distinct CDR3 sequences, around 3.4% seen only once; the top ten take less than 3.5%. Sequenced material: PBMCs. All receptors come from a woman in her 50s with multiple sclerosis.

This clonotype was counted at least ten times. The V and J genes are TRBV5-1 and TRBJ1-2; no clear D. Germline V gene sequence: CDR1 SGHRS, CDR2 YFSETQ. The CDR3 sequence is 13 residues long. Trimming left V 3 bases short and J 5 bases short, with 11 bases between. CDR3 DNA sequence: TGCGCCAGCAGCTCCCGAAAGGCGTATGGCTACACCTTC. This sequence encodes CASSSRKAYGYTF.

The sample holds many counts of this clonotype. The J gene is TRBJ2-3, the V gene TRBV7-9, with 9 positions matching TRBD2. The CDR3 is made up of 19 amino acids. V shed 0 bases, J shed 6 bases, and the junction held 16 bases outside the gene matches. The V gene's germline CDR1 is SEHNR and CDR2 FQNEAQ (reference sequence). In nucleotides, the CDR3 is TGTGCCAGCAGCTTAGCGTTGGTAGCGGGGGCCGCCCGGTCTGATACGCAGTATTTT. Protein: CASSLALVAGAARSDTQYF.

This clonotype was recorded many times. The gene calls are TRBV25-1 and TRBJ1-1; D is perhaps TRBD1 (5 bases). Germline CDR1 MGHDK, CDR2 SYGVNS. Trimming left V 3 bases short and J 0 bases short, with 11 bases between. The CDR3 is made up of 15 amino acids. The CDR3 DNA is TGTGCCAGCAGTGACCTCGGGACGGTGAACACTGAAGCTTTCTTT. Translated, it gives CASSDLGTVNTEAFF. The variable domain in full, completed from reference TRBV25-1 and TRBJ1-1, reads EADIYQTPRYLVIGTGKKITLECSQTMGHDKMYWYQQDPGMELHLIHYSYGVNSTEKGDLSSESTVSRIRTEHFPLTLESARPSHTSQYLCASSDLGTVNTEAFFGQGTRLTVV.

This clonotype has a count of ten or more. The chain joins TRBV9 to TRBJ2-5; 9 bases match TRBD2. This CDR3 is 15 amino acids long. Germline V lookup: CDR1 SGDLS, CDR2 YYNGEE. The V gene end was trimmed by 0 bases and the J gene end by 4 bases; junction bases not matched to a gene: 4. CDR3 region: CASSVGGGAGETQYF. The CDR3, as DNA: TGTGCCAGCAGCGTAGGCGGGGGGGCGGGAGAGACCCAGTACTTC.

In this sample, this clonotype turned up many times. This chain links TRBV20-1 with TRBJ2-1; 8 nucleotides agree with TRBD1. After removal of 6 bases from V and 4 bases from J, the junction contained 11 bases not matched to a gene. Germline V gene lookup returns CDR1 DFQATT and CDR2 SNEGSKA (reference sequence). CDR3 size: 15 residues. In DNA, the CDR3 is TGCAGTGCCCCCTTGACAGGGGCCTCGTACAATGAGCAGTTCTTC. Residues: CSAPLTGASYNEQFF.

This clonotype showed up many times. This chain links TRBV13 with TRBJ2-3, with D perhaps matching TRBD1 (5 bases). Germline-derived CDR1 and CDR2 are PRHDT and FYEKMQ (reference sequence). The V gene lost 2 bases and the J gene lost 4 bases, with 10 bases spanning the gap. The CDR3 extends over 14 amino acids. The CDR3 loop reads CASSLQGPADTQYF. The CDR3 DNA reads TGTGCCAGCAGCTTACAGGGCCCCGCAGATACGCAGTATTTT.

The table lists this clonotype with many counts. The chain couples TRBV4-3 to TRBJ2-1; D gene ambiguous. V was pared by 2 bases and J by 0 bases, with 17 bases between. The CDR3 is 18 amino acids. Germline V lookup: CDR1 LGHNA, CDR2 YSLEER. The CDR3 spells CASSQLGWAESSYNEQFF. CDR3 nucleotides: TGCGCCAGCAGCCAACTCGGGTGGGCGGAGAGCTCCTACAATGAGCAGTTCTTC.

This clonotype was observed many times. The chain recombines TRBV7-2 with TRBJ2-7, with TRBD1 matching 7 bases. The germline CDR1 and CDR2 sequences are SGHTA and FQGNSA. The V gene end was trimmed by 5 bases and the J gene end by 8 bases; junction bases not matched to a gene: 15. The CDR3 runs 15 residues. The CDR3 bases are TGTGCCAGCAGCCTCATGGGGACAGACCTCGGCAAGCAGTACTTC. It is translated as CASSLMGTDLGKQYF.

This clonotype was counted many times. This chain uses TRBV20-1 with TRBJ1-4; 7 bases match TRBD1. Germline CDR1 DFQATT, CDR2 SNEGSKA (reference sequence). The CDR3 runs to 14 residues. V lost 6 bases to trimming and J lost 7 bases; unmatched junction nucleotides: 11. The CDR3 nucleotides read TGCAGTGCGCTAAACAGGGGAGGGAGTGAAAAACTGTTTTTT. Its protein product is CSALNRGGSEKLFF.

This clonotype was picked up many times. V usage is TRBV6-2 or TRBV6-3 and J usage is TRBJ2-7, with TRBD2 as a possible D gene (6 bases). V was trimmed by 10 bases and J by 0 bases, leaving 25 bases between them. CDR1 and CDR2 (germline): MNHEY, SVGEGT. The CDR3 sequence is 17 residues long. CDR3 coding DNA: TGTGCCACGTACGGGACTCCTGAAACTAAAAGCTCCTACGAGCAGTACTTC. Amino acid sequence: CATYGTPETKSSYEQYF.

This clonotype occurred many times. The chain recombines TRBV12-3 or TRBV12-4 with TRBJ1-1, with D unclear. V was clipped by 2 bases and J by 1 base, with 5 bases between them. There are 13 residues in the CDR3. In DNA form, the CDR3 reads TGTGCCAGCAGTTTATATGGGAACACTGAAGCTTTCTTT. This encodes CASSLYGNTEAFF.

Details on this clonotype: A read error may be the cause here, since a much bigger clone is one base away. The V and J genes are TRBV29-1 and TRBJ1-5; a weak D match, TRBD1 (5 bases). The length of the CDR3 is 13 residues. Germline lookup yields CDR1 SQVTM and CDR2 ANQGSEA. For the CDR3, the DNA is TGCAGCGTTGGCAGGGATACCAATCAGCACCAGCATTTT. Translating it yields CSVGRDTNQHQHF.

Ten or more counts support this clonotype. J is TRBJ2-1 and V is TRBV29-1, with D perhaps TRBD2 (5 bases). The CDR3 has 13 amino acids. V was pared by 4 bases and J by 9 bases, with 16 bases between. Germline CDR1 is SQVTM and CDR2 is ANQGSEA. This chain's CDR3 is CSVAEEQRAEQFF. The CDR3 nucleotides are TGCAGCGTTGCGGAAGAACAGAGGGCTGAGCAGTTCTTC.

In its sample, this clonotype was seen many times. The V call is TRBV6-6, the J call TRBJ1-6; 10 nucleotides match TRBD1. Germline CDR1 reads MNHNY; CDR2 reads SVGAGI (reference sequence). The CDR3 is 13 residues long. J was trimmed by 7 bases and V by 8 bases; bases with no gene match: 2. The CDR3 DNA reads as TGTGCCAGCCCGGGACAGGGGAATTCACCCCTCCACTTT. It translates to CASPGQGNSPLHF.

This clonotype was seen repeatedly, ten times or more. The V call is TRBV19, the J call TRBJ1-1; 8 bases match TRBD1. Trimming cost V 7 bases and J 0 bases; bases outside gene matches: 1. This CDR3 contains 13 residues. Germline CDR1 LNHDA, CDR2 SQIVND (reference sequence). CDR3 nucleotide sequence: TGTGCCAGTACGGACAGGGTGAACACTGAAGCTTTCTTT. It is translated as CASTDRVNTEAFF.

At least ten counts were recorded for this clonotype. The chain employs TRBV29-1 and TRBJ2-7; weak D call: TRBD2 (5 bases). The V end lost 4 bases, the J end lost 3 bases, and 10 bases lay between the germline ends. There are 12 residues in the CDR3. Germline CDR1 SQVTM, CDR2 ANQGSEA. CDR3: CSVGGNFYEQYF. The CDR3 coding sequence is TGCAGCGTTGGAGGGAACTTCTACGAGCAGTACTTC.